The entry below gives a single T cell receptor (beta chain) sequence along with its context. Its antigen is not known. These data belong to a study of monozygotic twins with inflammatory bowel disease. The study's findings and limits: Patients got different immunosuppressive treatments, which may have made their repertoires more variable.

Germline loops: CDR1 DFQATT, CDR2 SNEGSKA (reference sequence). This CDR3 region has 12 residues. Reanalyzing the 5' RACE reads, TCRdb keeps one entry per CDR3 protein, without DNA. The data include a few hundred thousand distinct CDR3 sequences; the top ten clones carry around 2.4%. Source material: blood. The chain carries TRBV20-1 and TRBJ2-1; TCRdb lists TRBD2, though no DNA is available to test this call. The sequence derives from a human donor with ulcerative colitis or Crohn's disease, or a healthy co-twin of an affected twin (not recorded which). CDR3 sequence: CSARAGVYEQFF.